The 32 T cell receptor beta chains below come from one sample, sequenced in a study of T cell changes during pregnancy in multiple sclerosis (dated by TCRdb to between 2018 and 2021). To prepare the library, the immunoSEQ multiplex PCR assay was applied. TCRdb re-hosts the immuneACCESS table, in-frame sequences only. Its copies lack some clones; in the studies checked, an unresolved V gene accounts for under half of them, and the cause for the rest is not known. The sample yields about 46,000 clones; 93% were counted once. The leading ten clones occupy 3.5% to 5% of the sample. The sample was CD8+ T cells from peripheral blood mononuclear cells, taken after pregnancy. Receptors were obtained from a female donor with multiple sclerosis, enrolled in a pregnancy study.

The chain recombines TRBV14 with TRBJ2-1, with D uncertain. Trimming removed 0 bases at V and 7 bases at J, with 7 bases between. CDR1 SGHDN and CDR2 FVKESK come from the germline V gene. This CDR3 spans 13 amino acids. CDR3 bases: TGTGCCAGCAGCCAAGATCCAGAAAATGAGCAGTTCTTC. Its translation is CASSQDPENEQFF.

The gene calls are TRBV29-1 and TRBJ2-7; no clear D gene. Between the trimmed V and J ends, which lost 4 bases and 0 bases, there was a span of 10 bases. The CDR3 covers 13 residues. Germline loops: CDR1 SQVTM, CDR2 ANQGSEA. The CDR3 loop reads CSVAIPGSYEQYF. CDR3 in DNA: TGCAGCGTTGCCATTCCCGGCTCCTACGAGCAGTACTTC.

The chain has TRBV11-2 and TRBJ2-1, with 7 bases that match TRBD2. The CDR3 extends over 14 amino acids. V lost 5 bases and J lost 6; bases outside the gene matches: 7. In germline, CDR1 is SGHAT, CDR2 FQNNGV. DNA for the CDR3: TGTGCCAGCAGCGAGGGAGGGTGGGGCAATGAGCAGTTCTTC. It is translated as CASSEGGWGNEQFF.

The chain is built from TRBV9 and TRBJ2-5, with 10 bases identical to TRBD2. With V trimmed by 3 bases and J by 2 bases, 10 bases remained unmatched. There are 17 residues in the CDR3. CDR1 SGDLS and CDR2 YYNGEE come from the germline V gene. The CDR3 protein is CASSETRASGGQETQYF. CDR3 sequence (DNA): TGTGCCAGCAGCGAGACCCGGGCTAGCGGGGGTCAAGAGACCCAGTACTTC.

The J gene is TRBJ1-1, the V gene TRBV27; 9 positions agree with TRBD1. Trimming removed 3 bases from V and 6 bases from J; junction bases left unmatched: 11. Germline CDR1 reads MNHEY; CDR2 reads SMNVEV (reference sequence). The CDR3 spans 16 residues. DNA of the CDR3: TGTGCCAGCAGTTTCCGGGGACAGGGTTGGGGCGCTGAAGCTTTCTTT. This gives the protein CASSFRGQGWGAEAFF.

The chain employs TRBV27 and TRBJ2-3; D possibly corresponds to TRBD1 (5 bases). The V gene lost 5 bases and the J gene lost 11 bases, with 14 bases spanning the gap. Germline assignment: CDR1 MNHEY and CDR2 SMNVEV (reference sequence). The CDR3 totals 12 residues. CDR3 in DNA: TGTGCCAGCAGTAACCCAGGGTGGGGGCAGTATTTT. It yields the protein CASSNPGWGQYF.

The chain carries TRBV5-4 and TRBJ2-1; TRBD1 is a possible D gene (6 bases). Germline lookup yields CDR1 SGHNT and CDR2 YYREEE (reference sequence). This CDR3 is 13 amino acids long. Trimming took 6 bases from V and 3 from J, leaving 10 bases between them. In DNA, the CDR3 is TGTGCCAGCACCCCGGACAGCTACAATGAGCAGTTCTTC. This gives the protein CASTPDSYNEQFF.

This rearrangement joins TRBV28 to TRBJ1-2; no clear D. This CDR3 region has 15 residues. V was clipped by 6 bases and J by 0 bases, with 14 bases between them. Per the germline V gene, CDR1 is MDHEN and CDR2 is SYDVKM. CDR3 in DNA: TGTGCCAGCAGCACGCGGGAAGCCGCTAACTATGGCTACACCTTC. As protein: CASSTREAANYGYTF.

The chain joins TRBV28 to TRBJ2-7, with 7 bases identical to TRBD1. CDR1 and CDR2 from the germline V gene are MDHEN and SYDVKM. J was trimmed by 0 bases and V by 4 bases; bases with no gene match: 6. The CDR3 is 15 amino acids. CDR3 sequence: CASSSSGTASYEQYF. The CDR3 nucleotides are TGTGCCAGCAGTTCTTCCGGGACAGCCTCCTACGAGCAGTACTTC.

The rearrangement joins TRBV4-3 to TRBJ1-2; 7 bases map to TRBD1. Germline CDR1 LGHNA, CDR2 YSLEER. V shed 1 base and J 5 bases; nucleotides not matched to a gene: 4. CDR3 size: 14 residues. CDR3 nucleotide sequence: TGCGCCAGCAGCCAAGGGGGCAGGGGGTATGGCTACACCTTC. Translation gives CASSQGGRGYGYTF.

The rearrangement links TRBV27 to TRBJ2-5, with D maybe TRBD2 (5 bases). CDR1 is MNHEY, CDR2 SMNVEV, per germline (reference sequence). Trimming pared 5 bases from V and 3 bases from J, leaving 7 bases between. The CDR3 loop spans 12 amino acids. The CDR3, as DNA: TGTGCCAGCAGTACGAGGGAAGAGACCCAGTACTTC. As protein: CASSTREETQYF.

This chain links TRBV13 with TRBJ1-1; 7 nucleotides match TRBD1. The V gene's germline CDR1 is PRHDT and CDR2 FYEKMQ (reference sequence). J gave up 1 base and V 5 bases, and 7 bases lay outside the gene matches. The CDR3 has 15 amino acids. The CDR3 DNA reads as TGTGCCAGCAGCCCCTCACAGGGGCAGAACACTGAAGCTTTCTTT. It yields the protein CASSPSQGQNTEAFF.

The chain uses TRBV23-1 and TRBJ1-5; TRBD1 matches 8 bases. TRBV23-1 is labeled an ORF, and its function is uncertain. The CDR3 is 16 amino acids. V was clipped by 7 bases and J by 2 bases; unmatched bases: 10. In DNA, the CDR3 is TGCGCCAGCACTTCCAGGGGGCGCAAAGGCAATCAGCCCCAGCATTTT. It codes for CASTSRGRKGNQPQHF.

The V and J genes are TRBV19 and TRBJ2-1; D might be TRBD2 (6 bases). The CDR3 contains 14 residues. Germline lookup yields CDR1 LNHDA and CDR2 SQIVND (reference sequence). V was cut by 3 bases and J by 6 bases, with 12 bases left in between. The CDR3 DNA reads TGTGCCAGTAGTATCGCGGGACTCTTCAATGAGCAGTTCTTC. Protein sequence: CASSIAGLFNEQFF.

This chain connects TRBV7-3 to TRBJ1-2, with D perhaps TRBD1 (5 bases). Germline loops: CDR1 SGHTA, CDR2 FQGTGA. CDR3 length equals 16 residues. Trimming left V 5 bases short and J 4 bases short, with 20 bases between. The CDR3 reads CASSPLGGDLAYGYTF. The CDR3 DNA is TGTGCCAGCAGCCCATTAGGAGGGGACTTAGCCTATGGCTACACCTTC.

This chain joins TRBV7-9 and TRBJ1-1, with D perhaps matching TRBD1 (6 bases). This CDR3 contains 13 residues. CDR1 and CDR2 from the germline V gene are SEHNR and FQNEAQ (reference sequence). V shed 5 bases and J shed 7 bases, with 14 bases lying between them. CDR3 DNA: TGTGCCAGCAGCCCGAGGGGGACAAATGAAGCTTTCTTT. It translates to CASSPRGTNEAFF.

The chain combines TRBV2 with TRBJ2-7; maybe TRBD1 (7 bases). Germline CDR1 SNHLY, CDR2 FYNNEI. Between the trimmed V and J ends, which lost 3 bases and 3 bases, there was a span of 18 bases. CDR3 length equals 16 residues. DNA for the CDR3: TGTGCCAGCAGTGACCCCTCCGGGGGACAGATCTACGAGCAGTACTTC. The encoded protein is CASSDPSGGQIYEQYF. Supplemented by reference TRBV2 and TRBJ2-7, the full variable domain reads EPEVTQTPSHQVTQMGQEVILRCVPISNHLYFYWYRQILGQKVEFLVSFYNNEISEKSEIFDDQFSVERPDGSNFTLKIRSTKLEDSAMYFCASSDPSGGQIYEQYFGPGTRLTVT.

The CDR3 region has the DNA TGTGCCAGCAGCCCCCCGTCCCCCGAGCAGTACTTC. It encodes CASSPPSPEQYF. The chain joins TRBV11-2 to TRBJ2-7; D is ambiguous. From germline, CDR1 is SGHAT and CDR2 FQNNGV. The germline V and J ends were trimmed by 5 bases and 6 bases, with 11 bases remaining between them. This CDR3 has 12 amino acids.

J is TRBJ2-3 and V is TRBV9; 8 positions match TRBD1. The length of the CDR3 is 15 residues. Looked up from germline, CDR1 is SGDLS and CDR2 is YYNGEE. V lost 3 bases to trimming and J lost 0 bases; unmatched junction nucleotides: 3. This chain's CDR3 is CASSAQGASTDTQYF. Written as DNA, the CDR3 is TGTGCCAGCAGCGCTCAGGGGGCGAGCACAGATACGCAGTATTTT. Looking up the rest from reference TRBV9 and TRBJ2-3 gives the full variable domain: DSGVTQTPKHLITATGQRVTLRCSPRSGDLSVYWYQQSLDQGLQFLIQYYNGEERAKGNILERFSAQQFPDLHSELNLSSLELGDSALYFCASSAQGASTDTQYFGPGTRLTVL.

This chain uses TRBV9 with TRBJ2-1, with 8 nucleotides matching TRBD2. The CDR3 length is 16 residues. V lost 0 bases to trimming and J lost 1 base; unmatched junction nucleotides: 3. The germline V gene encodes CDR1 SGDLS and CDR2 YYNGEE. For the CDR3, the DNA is TGTGCCAGCAGCGTAGTTCCGGGAGGGTCCTACAATGAGCAGTTCTTC. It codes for CASSVVPGGSYNEQFF.

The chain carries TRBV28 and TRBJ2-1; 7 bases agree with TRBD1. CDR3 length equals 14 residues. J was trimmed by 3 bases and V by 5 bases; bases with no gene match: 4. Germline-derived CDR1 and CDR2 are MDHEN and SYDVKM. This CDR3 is CASSDDRDYNEQFF. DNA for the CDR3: TGTGCCAGCAGTGACGACAGGGACTACAATGAGCAGTTCTTC.

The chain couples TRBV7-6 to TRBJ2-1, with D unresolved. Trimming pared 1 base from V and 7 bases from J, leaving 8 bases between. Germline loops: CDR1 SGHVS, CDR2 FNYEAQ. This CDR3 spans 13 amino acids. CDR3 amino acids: CASSLDPGNEQFF. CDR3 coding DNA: TGTGCCAGCAGCTTAGACCCGGGTAATGAGCAGTTCTTC.

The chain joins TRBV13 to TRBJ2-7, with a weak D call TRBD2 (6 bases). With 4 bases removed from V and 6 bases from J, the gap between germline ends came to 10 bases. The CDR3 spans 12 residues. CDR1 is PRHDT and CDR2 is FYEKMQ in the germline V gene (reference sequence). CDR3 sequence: CASSSQTSEQYF. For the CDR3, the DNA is TGTGCCAGCAGCTCACAGACTAGCGAGCAGTACTTC.

The CDR3 nucleotides are TGTGCCACCCGGGAGGGTGACTTTCAGACCGGGGAGCTGTTTTTT. Translating it yields CATREGDFQTGELFF. The V call is TRBV6-6, the J call TRBJ2-2; 8 nucleotides align to TRBD2. CDR3 size: 15 residues. Germline V gene lookup returns CDR1 MNHNY and CDR2 SVGAGI (reference sequence). With V trimmed by 10 bases and J by 5 bases, 12 bases remained unmatched.

The CDR3 DNA reads TGTGCCAGCAGTTCCGGACAGGGGGCCTACGAGCAGTACTTC. Translating it yields CASSSGQGAYEQYF. V usage is TRBV6-5 and J usage is TRBJ2-7; TRBD1 aligns across 10 bases. The CDR3 is made up of 14 amino acids. CDR1 MNHEY and CDR2 SVGAGI come from the germline V gene. Trimming removed 4 bases from V and 2 bases from J; junction bases left unmatched: 2.

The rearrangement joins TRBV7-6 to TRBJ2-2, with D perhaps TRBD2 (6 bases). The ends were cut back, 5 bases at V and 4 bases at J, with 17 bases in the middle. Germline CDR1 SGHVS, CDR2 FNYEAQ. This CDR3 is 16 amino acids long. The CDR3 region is CASSPEPSAVTGELFF. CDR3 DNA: TGTGCCAGCAGCCCCGAACCTAGCGCCGTCACCGGGGAGCTGTTTTTT.

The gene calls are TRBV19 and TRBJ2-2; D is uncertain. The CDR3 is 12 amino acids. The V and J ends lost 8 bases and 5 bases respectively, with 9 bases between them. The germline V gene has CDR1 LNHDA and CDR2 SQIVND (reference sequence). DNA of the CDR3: TGTGCCAGTTCCTCCCTGACCGGGGAGCTGTTTTTT. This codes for CASSSLTGELFF.

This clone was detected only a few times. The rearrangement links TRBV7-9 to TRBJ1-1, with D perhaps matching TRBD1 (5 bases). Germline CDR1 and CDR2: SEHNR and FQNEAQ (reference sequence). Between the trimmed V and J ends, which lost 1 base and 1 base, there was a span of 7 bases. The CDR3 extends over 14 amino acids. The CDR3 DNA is TGTGCCAGCAGCTTAGTGGGGGGGAACACTGAAGCTTTCTTT. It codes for CASSLVGGNTEAFF.

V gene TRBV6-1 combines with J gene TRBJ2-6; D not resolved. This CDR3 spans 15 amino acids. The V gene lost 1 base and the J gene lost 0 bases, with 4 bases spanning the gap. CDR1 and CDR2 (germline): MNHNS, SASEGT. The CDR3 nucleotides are TGTGCCAGCAGTGAAGGCGACTCTGGGGCCAACGTCCTGACTTTC. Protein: CASSEGDSGANVLTF.

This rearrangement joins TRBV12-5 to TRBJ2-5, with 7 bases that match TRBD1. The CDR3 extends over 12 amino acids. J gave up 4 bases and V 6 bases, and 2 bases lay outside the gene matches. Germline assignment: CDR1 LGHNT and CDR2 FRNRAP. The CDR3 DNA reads TGTGCTAGTGGACCAGGGGGAGAGACCCAGTACTTC. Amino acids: CASGPGGETQYF.

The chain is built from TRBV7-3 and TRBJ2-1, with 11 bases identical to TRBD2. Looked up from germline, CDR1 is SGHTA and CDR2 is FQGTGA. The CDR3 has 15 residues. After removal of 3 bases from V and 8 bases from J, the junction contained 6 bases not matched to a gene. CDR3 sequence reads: CASSFLAGGQDEQFF. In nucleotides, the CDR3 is TGTGCCAGCAGCTTTCTAGCGGGGGGCCAAGATGAGCAGTTCTTC.

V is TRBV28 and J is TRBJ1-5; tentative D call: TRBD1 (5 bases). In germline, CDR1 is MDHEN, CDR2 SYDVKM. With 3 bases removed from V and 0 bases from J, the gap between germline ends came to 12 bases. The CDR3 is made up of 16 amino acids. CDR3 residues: CASSFYRFDSNQPQHF. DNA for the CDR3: TGTGCCAGCAGTTTTTACAGGTTCGATAGCAATCAGCCCCAGCATTTT.